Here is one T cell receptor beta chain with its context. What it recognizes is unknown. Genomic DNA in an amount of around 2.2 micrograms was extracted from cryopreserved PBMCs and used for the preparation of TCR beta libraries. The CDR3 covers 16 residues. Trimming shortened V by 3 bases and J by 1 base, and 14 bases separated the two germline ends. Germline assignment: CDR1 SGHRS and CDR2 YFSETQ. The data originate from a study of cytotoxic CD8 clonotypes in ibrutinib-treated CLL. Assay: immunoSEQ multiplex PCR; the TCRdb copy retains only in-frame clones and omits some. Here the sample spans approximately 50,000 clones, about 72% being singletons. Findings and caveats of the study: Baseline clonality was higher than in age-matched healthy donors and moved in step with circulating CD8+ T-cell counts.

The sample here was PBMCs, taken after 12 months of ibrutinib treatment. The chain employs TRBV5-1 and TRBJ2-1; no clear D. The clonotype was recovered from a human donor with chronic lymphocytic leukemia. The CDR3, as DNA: TGCGCCAGCAGCTCCCTTAATACGATGTCCTACAATGAGCAGTTCTTC. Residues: CASSSLNTMSYNEQFF.